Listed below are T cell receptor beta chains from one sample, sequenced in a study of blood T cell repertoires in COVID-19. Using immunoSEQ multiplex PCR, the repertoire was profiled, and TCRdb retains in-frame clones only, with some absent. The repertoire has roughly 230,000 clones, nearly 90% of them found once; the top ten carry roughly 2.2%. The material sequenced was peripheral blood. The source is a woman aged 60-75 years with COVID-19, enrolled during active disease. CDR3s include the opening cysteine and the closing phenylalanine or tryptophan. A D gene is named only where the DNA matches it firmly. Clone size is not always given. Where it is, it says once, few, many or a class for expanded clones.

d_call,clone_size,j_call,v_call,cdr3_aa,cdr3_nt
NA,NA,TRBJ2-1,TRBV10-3,CAISEPVGGDEQFF,TGTGCCATCAGTGAGCCTGTTGGAGGGGATGAGCAGTTCTTC
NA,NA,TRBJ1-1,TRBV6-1,CASTRAGDTEAFF,TGTGCCAGCACTAGGGCAGGGGACACTGAAGCTTTCTTT
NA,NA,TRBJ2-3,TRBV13,CASSFQTGQGISTDTQYF,TGTGCCAGCAGCTTCCAAACAGGGCAGGGGATCAGCACAGATACGCAGTATTTT
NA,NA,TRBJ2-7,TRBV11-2,CASSLNRVSYEQYF,TGTGCCAGCAGCTTAAACAGGGTCTCCTACGAGCAGTACTTC
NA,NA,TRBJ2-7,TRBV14,CASSDIAYEQYF,TGTGCCAGCAGCGACATAGCCTACGAGCAGTACTTC
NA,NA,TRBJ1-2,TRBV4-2,CASSQDPSGGLDGYTF,TGTGCCAGCAGCCAAGATCCCAGCGGGGGGCTGGATGGCTACACCTTC
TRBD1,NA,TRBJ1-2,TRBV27,CASSLRTGDGYTF,TGTGCCAGCAGTCTTAGGACAGGGGATGGCTACACCTTC
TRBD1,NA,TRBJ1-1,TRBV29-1,CSGKGQGVEAFF,TGCAGCGGAAAGGGACAGGGAGTTGAAGCTTTCTTT
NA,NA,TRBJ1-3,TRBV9,CASSVEARSRSGNTIYF,TGTGCCAGCAGCGTAGAGGCCAGGTCTCGCTCTGGAAACACCATATATTTT
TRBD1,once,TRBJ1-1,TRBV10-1,CASSAPGQGILVPEAFF,TGCGCCAGCAGTGCGCCTGGACAGGGCATCTTAGTCCCTGAAGCTTTCTTT
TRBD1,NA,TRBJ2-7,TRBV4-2,CASSPDRDRGYEQYF,TGTGCCAGCAGCCCCGACCGAGACAGGGGATACGAGCAGTACTTC
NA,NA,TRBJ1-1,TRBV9,CASSPAPDTEAFF,TGTGCCAGCAGCCCCGCGCCCGACACTGAAGCTTTCTTT
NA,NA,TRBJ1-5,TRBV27,CASSIGSGGRPQHF,TGTGCCAGCAGTATAGGTTCGGGGGGCCGGCCCCAGCATTTT